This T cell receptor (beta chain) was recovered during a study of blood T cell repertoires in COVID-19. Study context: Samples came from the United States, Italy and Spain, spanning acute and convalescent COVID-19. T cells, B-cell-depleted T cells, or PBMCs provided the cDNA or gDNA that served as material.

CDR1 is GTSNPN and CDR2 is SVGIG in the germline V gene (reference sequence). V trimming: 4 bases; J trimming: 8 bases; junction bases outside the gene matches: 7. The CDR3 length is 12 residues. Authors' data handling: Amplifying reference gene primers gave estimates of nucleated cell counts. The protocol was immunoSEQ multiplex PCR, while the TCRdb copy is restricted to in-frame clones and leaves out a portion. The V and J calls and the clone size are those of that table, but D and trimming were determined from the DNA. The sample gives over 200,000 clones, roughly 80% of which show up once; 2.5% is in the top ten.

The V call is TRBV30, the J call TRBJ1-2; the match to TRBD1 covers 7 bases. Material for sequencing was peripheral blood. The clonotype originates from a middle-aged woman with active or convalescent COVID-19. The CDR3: CAWTQGPEGYTF. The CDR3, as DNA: TGTGCCTGGACACAGGGGCCTGAGGGCTACACCTTC.